These 4 T cell receptor beta chains were sequenced from one sample in a study of blood T cell repertoires in COVID-19 (dated by TCRdb to 2018 to 2021). Libraries were made using the immunoSEQ multiplex PCR assay. TCRdb took over this immuneACCESS table, retaining in-frame rearrangements with V and J assigned. Such tables are incomplete; in checked studies, under half of the missing clones stem from an unresolved V gene, and the remainder is unexplained. Within this sample are some 110,000 clones, with roughly 87% of them counted one time only. The ten largest clones represent around 4.5% of the sample. Sequenced sample: peripheral blood. The receptors come from a man in his fifties or sixties with acute or convalescent COVID-19.

This chain uses TRBV10-2 with TRBJ1-6; 9 bases map to TRBD1. CDR1 and CDR2 from the germline V gene are WSHSY and SAAADI. V trimming: 7 bases; J trimming: 9 bases; junction bases outside the gene matches: 7. The CDR3 has 14 residues. CDR3 protein: CASIFGQGSSPLHF. The CDR3 DNA reads as TGCGCCAGCATTTTCGGACAGGGGAGTTCACCCCTCCACTTT.

This clone appeared a few times. The CDR3 sequence is CASSWGGEGQGVPQPQHF. CDR3 DNA: TGTGCCAGCAGCTGGGGGGGCGAAGGACAGGGGGTTCCTCAGCCCCAGCATTTT. The chain combines TRBV7-8 with TRBJ1-5, with TRBD1 matching 10 bases. After removal of 4 bases from V and 6 bases from J, the junction contained 15 bases not matched to a gene. There are 18 residues in the CDR3. Germline values: CDR1 SGHVS, CDR2 FQNEAQ.

The rearrangement joins TRBV3-1 (or the pseudogene TRBV3-2) to TRBJ1-5; weak D call: TRBD1 (6 bases). CDR1 and CDR2 from the germline V gene are LGHDT and YNNKEL (reference sequence). The ends were cut back, 4 bases at V and 4 bases at J, with 8 bases in the middle. The CDR3 loop spans 13 amino acids. CDR3 nucleotides: TGTGCCAGCAGCCGACAGGTTAATCAGCCCCAGCATTTT. Its protein product is CASSRQVNQPQHF.

About this clone itself: The germline gene is not matched at one end of the junction; a read error may be the cause. The chain links TRBV6-1 to TRBJ2-7; TRBD1 aligns across 7 bases. This CDR3 is 13 amino acids long. The germline gives CDR1 MNHNS, CDR2 SASEGT. Here the CDR3 DNA reads TGTGCCAGCAGTGAAGCGCTCCGGGACAGAGGGGACTTC. Its protein product is CASSEALRDRGDF.